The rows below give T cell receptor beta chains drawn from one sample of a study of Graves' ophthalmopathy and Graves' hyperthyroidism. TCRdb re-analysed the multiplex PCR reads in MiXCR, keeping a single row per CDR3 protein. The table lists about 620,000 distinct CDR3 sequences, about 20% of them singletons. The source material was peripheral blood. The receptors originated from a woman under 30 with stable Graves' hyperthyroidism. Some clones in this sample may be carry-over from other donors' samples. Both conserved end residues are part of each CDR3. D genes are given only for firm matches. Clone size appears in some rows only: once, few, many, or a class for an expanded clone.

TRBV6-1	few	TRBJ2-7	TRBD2	CASSPGGAAYEQYF	TGTGCCAGCAGTCCGGGGGGGGCCGCCTACGAGCAGTACTTC
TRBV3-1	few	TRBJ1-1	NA	CASSHSLFGTNTEAFF	TGTGCCAGCAGCCATTCCCTATTCGGGACCAACACTGAAGCTTTCTTT
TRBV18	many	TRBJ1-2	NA	CASSPNRDGYTF	TGTGCCAGCTCACCAAACAGGGATGGCTACACCTTC
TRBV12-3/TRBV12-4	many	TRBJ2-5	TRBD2	CASSRQAGGKETQYF	TGTGCCAGCAGTAGGCAAGCGGGGGGAAAAGAGACCCAGTACTTC
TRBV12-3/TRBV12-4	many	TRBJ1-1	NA	CASSPIIRGEAFF	TGTGCCAGCAGCCCAATCATTCGGGGGGAAGCTTTCTTT
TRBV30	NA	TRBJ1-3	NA	CAWSASFSGNTIYF	TGTGCCTGGAGTGCCAGTTTCTCTGGAAACACCATATATTTT
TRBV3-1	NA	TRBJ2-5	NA	CASSQEYRFGRPGETQYF	TGTGCCAGCAGCCAAGAATACCGCTTCGGGAGACCAGGGGAGACCCAGTACTTC
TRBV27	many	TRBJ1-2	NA	CARTGGYTF	TGTGCCAGAACGGGGGGCTACACCTTC
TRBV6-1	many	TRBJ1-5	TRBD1	CASSRRRGLVDQPQHF	TGTGCCAGCAGCCGGAGGAGGGGGCTTGTCGATCAGCCCCAGCATTTT
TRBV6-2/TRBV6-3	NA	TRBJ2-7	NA	CASSYSRDGGSYF	TGTGCCAGCAGTTACTCGCGGGACGGAGGATCGTACTTC
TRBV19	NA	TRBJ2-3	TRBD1	CASTPGQGTNTQYF	TGTGCCAGTACTCCGGGACAGGGTACAAATACGCAGTATTTT
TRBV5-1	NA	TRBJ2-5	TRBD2	CASSLLGLATGETQYF	TGCGCCAGCAGTCTTCTCGGACTAGCGACGGGGGAGACCCAGTACTTC
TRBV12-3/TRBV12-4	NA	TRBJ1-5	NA	CASSLSLAGFNQPQHF	TGCGCCAGCAGCCTCTCCTTGGCCGGATTCAATCAGCCCCAGCATTTT
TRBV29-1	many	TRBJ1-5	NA	CSVQNLNQPQHF	TGCAGCGTTCAAAACCTTAATCAGCCCCAGCATTTT
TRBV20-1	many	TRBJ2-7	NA	CSANPRQRSYEQYF	TGCAGTGCTAACCCGCGACAGCGCAGCTACGAGCAGTACTTC
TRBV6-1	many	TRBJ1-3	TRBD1	CASRSDRAGNTIYF	TGTGCCAGCAGATCGGACAGGGCTGGAAACACCATATATTTT
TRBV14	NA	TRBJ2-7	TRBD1	CASSQVQGAPYEQYF	TGTGCCAGCAGCCAAGTTCAGGGGGCCCCCTACGAGCAGTACTTC
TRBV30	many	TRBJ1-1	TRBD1	CAWSNRGLNTEAFF	TGTGCCTGGAGTAACAGGGGACTGAACACTGAAGCTTTCTTT
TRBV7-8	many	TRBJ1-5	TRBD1	CASSYDRVGNQPQHF	TGTGCCAGCAGCTATGACAGGGTCGGCAATCAGCCCCAGCATTTT
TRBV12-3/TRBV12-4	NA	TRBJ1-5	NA	CASSFEGSQPQHF	TGTGCCAGCAGTTTTGAGGGAAGTCAGCCCCAGCATTTT
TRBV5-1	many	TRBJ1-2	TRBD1	CAWRGQGRRNGYTF	TGCGCCTGGAGGGGGCAGGGGCGAAGGAATGGCTACACCTTC
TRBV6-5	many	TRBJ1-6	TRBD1	CASSPDDRGNSPLHF	TGTGCCAGCAGTCCTGATGACAGGGGAAATTCACCCCTCCACTTT
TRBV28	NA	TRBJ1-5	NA	CASGWDTQNQPQHF	TGTGCCAGCGGATGGGACACCCAAAATCAGCCCCAGCATTTT